Presented here are 3 T cell receptor beta chains from one specimen sequenced in a study of cytomegalovirus exposure and HLA in healthy donors. The PCR made use of 60 Vbeta and 13 Jbeta primers. The repertoire was sequenced with immunoSEQ multiplex PCR; TCRdb's copy has only in-frame clones and lacks some. The sample holds some 66,000 clones, approximately 78% seen once. Specimen: PBMCs. The receptors originated from a woman aged 25 to 39 in good health and CMV-seronegative.

This chain connects TRBV25-1 to TRBJ2-7, with 8 bases matching TRBD2. V lost 4 bases and J lost 2; bases outside the gene matches: 7. The CDR3 is made up of 15 amino acids. CDR1 and CDR2 from the germline V gene are MGHDK and SYGVNS. DNA of the CDR3: TGTGCCAGCAGTGGCCCGGGAGGGACTACCTACGAGCAGTACTTC. This encodes CASSGPGGTTYEQYF.

This clone showed up just once. The CDR3 nucleotides read TGTGCCAGCAGTTTTACAGCGGGGGTGATAGAGACCCAGTACTTC. Its translation is CASSFTAGVIETQYF. The rearrangement uses TRBV27 and TRBJ2-5; 8 bases line up with TRBD2. Germline lookup yields CDR1 MNHEY and CDR2 SMNVEV (reference sequence). V lost 3 bases to trimming and J lost 4 bases; unmatched junction nucleotides: 7. CDR3 length: 15 amino acids.

The chain employs TRBV4-1 and TRBJ2-7; 8 bases map to TRBD1. The CDR3 runs to 17 residues. CDR1 is MGHRA and CDR2 is YSYEKL in the germline V gene. V was clipped by 1 base and J by 2 bases; unmatched bases: 10. DNA for the CDR3: TGCGCCAGCAGCCAAGGAACCTTTGGGACAGGTCCCTACGAGCAGTACTTC. Translation: CASSQGTFGTGPYEQYF.